These 29 T cell receptor beta chains originate from one sample sequenced in a study of cytomegalovirus exposure and HLA in healthy donors (dated by TCRdb to 2016 to 2017). The method behind the library was the immunoSEQ multiplex PCR assay. The table was pulled from immuneACCESS by TCRdb, which kept in-frame rearrangements only. Such tables lose some clones; where checked, under half of the loss comes from unresolved V genes, and the rest has no known cause. The sample has roughly 150,000 clones on record, approximately 80% of them singletons. The ten largest clones capture over 2% of the sample. Sequencing was carried out using PBMCs. The receptors derive from a man younger than 40 in good health and CMV-seropositive.

This chain joins TRBV5-6 and TRBJ1-1, with TRBD1 matching over 8 bases. After removal of 4 bases from V and 3 bases from J, the junction contained 8 bases not matched to a gene. The germline gives CDR1 SGHDT, CDR2 YYEEEE. This CDR3 is 15 amino acids long. For the CDR3, the DNA is TGTGCCAGCAGCCCACGGACAGGGTTGGACACTGAAGCTTTCTTT. As protein: CASSPRTGLDTEAFF. The whole variable domain, remainder taken from reference TRBV5-6 and TRBJ1-1, is DAGVTQSPTHLIKTRGQQVTLRCSPKSGHDTVSWYQQALGQGPQFIFQYYEEEERQRGNFPDRFSGHQFPNYSSELNVNALLLGDSALYLCASSPRTGLDTEAFFGQGTRLTVV.

V gene TRBV10-3 combines with J gene TRBJ2-7; 7 nucleotides line up with TRBD1. From germline, CDR1 is ENHRY and CDR2 SYGVKD. There are 12 residues in the CDR3. The V and J ends lost 6 bases and 7 bases, in that order; junction bases with no gene match: 6. The CDR3 here is CAIREPGQEQYF. As DNA, the CDR3 is TGTGCCATCAGGGAACCGGGACAGGAGCAGTACTTC.

This clone appeared a few times. The rearrangement links TRBV2 to TRBJ2-5; no definite D call. The CDR3 is 12 residues long. The V end lost 4 bases, the J end lost 3 bases, and 6 bases lay between the germline ends. CDR1 is SNHLY, CDR2 FYNNEI, per germline. The CDR3 reads CASSVVEETQYF. CDR3 DNA sequence: TGTGCCAGCAGTGTGGTAGAAGAGACCCAGTACTTC.

The count of this clone is one. The chain carries TRBV4-3 and TRBJ2-5, with TRBD2 matching 7 bases. Germline loops: CDR1 LGHNA, CDR2 YSLEER. V gave up 3 bases and J gave up 5 bases; unmatched junction bases: 9. The CDR3 extends over 15 amino acids. CDR3 residues: CASSQGRVVMETQYF. Here the CDR3 DNA reads TGCGCCAGCAGCCAGGGGAGGGTGGTGATGGAGACCCAGTACTTC.

V is TRBV10-3 and J is TRBJ1-3; D not certain. Trimming removed 5 bases at V and 2 bases at J, with 7 bases between. The CDR3 has 13 residues. The V gene's germline CDR1 is ENHRY and CDR2 SYGVKD. The CDR3 coding sequence is TGTGCCATCAGTAGGCAGGCTGGAAACACCATATATTTT. This sequence encodes CAISRQAGNTIYF.

V and J are TRBV10-1 and TRBJ1-1; D gene uncertain. Per the germline V gene, CDR1 is WNHNN and CDR2 is SYGVQD (reference sequence). The CDR3 consists of 13 residues. V was shortened by 6 bases and J by 0 bases, with 8 bases between the two germline ends. The CDR3 nucleotides read TGCGCCAGCAGGGCGGGGATGAACACTGAAGCTTTCTTT. Encoded protein: CASRAGMNTEAFF.

The chain employs TRBV6-1 and TRBJ2-7; 10 positions match TRBD1. Trimming at V came to 1 base and at J to 0 bases, leaving 0 bases not matched to a gene. The germline gives CDR1 MNHNS, CDR2 SASEGT. The CDR3 loop spans 15 amino acids. This CDR3 reads CASSEGTGGSYEQYF. For the CDR3, the DNA is TGTGCCAGCAGTGAAGGGACAGGGGGCTCCTACGAGCAGTACTTC.

This clone was recorded once. The chain carries TRBV11-2 and TRBJ2-7; D gene ambiguous. Germline lookup yields CDR1 SGHAT and CDR2 FQNNGV. This CDR3 contains 11 residues. V lost 1 base and J lost 4, with 2 bases in between. The CDR3 here is CASSLAYEQYF. DNA of the CDR3: TGTGCCAGCAGCTTAGCATACGAGCAGTACTTC.

This clone has just a few counts. The V call is TRBV6-1, the J call TRBJ1-4; 9 bases align to TRBD1. The CDR3 spans 16 residues. After removal of 4 bases from V and 9 bases from J, the junction contained 12 bases not matched to a gene. Germline V CDR1 and CDR2: MNHNS, SASEGT. CDR3 sequence: CASSAEPGQGGQKLFF. The CDR3 region has the DNA TGTGCCAGCAGTGCTGAACCGGGACAGGGTGGTCAAAAACTGTTTTTT.

The chain links TRBV6-5 to TRBJ1-2; TRBD1 aligns across 9 bases. V lost 4 bases to trimming and J lost 5 bases; unmatched junction nucleotides: 11. The CDR3 covers 16 residues. CDR1 is MNHEY and CDR2 is SVGAGI in the germline V gene. The CDR3 is CASSWGWGQGGYGYTF. The CDR3 bases are TGTGCCAGCAGTTGGGGATGGGGACAGGGAGGGTATGGCTACACCTTC.

The gene calls are TRBV4-1 and TRBJ2-7; D is perhaps TRBD2 (6 bases). Deletions cut 3 bases from V and 2 bases from J, with 17 bases between. Germline CDR1 MGHRA, CDR2 YSYEKL. This CDR3 region has 16 residues. CDR3 nucleotides: TGCGCCAGCAGCCACCCCGGGACTGCTTCAACCTACGAGCAGTACTTC. It is translated as CASSHPGTASTYEQYF.

This sequence joins TRBV5-1 and TRBJ1-1; D unresolved. The CDR3 spans 13 residues. In germline, CDR1 is SGHRS, CDR2 YFSETQ. Trimming took off 4 bases at V and 7 bases at J, with 14 bases between the two ends. The CDR3 protein is CASSLTGTNEAFF. In nucleotides, the CDR3 is TGCGCCAGCAGCCTGACCGGCACTAATGAAGCTTTCTTT.

The chain links TRBV12-5 to TRBJ1-1; D gene uncertain. V was shortened by 6 bases and J by 0 bases, with 11 bases between the two germline ends. The CDR3 covers 14 residues. Germline CDR1 is LGHNT and CDR2 is FRNRAP. The CDR3 DNA reads TGTGCTAGTGGACGGGCGAGGGTGAACACTGAAGCTTTCTTT. The encoded protein is CASGRARVNTEAFF. The full variable domain, completed using reference TRBV12-5 and TRBJ1-1, is DARVTQTPRHKVTEMGQEVTMRCQPILGHNTVFWYRQTMMQGLELLAYFRNRAPLDDSGMPKDRFSAEMPDATLATLKIQPSEPRDSAVYFCASGRARVNTEAFFGQGTRLTVV.

This clone was seen more than once but under ten times. J is TRBJ2-3 and V is TRBV2, with 7 bases identical to TRBD1. This CDR3 spans 15 amino acids. Germline loops: CDR1 SNHLY, CDR2 FYNNEI. V lost 5 bases and J lost 4; bases outside the gene matches: 9. The DNA of the CDR3 is TGTGCCAGCAGTTACACAGGGGAACGGGCAGATACGCAGTATTTT. Translating gives CASSYTGERADTQYF.

This clone was seen a single time. This chain links TRBV7-6 with TRBJ1-3; D is perhaps TRBD1 (6 bases). The germline V and J ends were trimmed by 5 bases and 3 bases, with 17 bases remaining between them. The CDR3 runs to 16 residues. Germline lookup yields CDR1 SGHVS and CDR2 FNYEAQ. The CDR3 bases are TGTGCCAGCAGCCCCTGGGGGGGGCGCAGTGGAAACACCATATATTTT. It yields the protein CASSPWGGRSGNTIYF.

The chain joins TRBV9 to TRBJ2-5; TRBD2 aligns across 8 bases. V gave up 0 bases and J gave up 5 bases; unmatched junction bases: 12. Germline V gene lookup returns CDR1 SGDLS and CDR2 YYNGEE. The CDR3 runs to 17 residues. CDR3 coding DNA: TGTGCCAGCAGCGTAGGTGTCACGGGGGGGGTTTTGGAGACCCAGTACTTC. This sequence encodes CASSVGVTGGVLETQYF. Full variable domain (outside the CDR3, taken from reference TRBV9 and TRBJ2-5): DSGVTQTPKHLITATGQRVTLRCSPRSGDLSVYWYQQSLDQGLQFLIQYYNGEERAKGNILERFSAQQFPDLHSELNLSSLELGDSALYFCASSVGVTGGVLETQYFGPGTRLLVL.

This clone has more than one count but fewer than ten. The chain couples TRBV30 to TRBJ1-6; no firm D call. V was cut by 4 bases and J by 3 bases, with 16 bases left in between. The CDR3 spans 16 residues. Germline-derived CDR1 and CDR2 are GTSNPN and SVGIG (reference sequence). The CDR3 spells CAWTGSQPYYNSPLHF. The CDR3 DNA reads TGTGCCTGGACGGGGTCTCAGCCTTACTATAATTCACCCCTCCACTTT.

The chain has TRBV27 and TRBJ1-2; 10 bases match TRBD1. Germline V gene lookup returns CDR1 MNHEY and CDR2 SMNVEV (reference sequence). The CDR3 is made up of 14 amino acids. After removal of 4 bases from V and 8 bases from J, the junction contained 7 bases not matched to a gene. The CDR3 region is CASSSETGGEGYTF. CDR3 DNA sequence: TGTGCCAGCAGTTCCGAGACAGGGGGCGAGGGCTACACCTTC.

The chain employs TRBV9 and TRBJ2-5, with D perhaps matching TRBD1 (6 bases). Germline CDR1 SGDLS, CDR2 YYNGEE. V was trimmed by 0 bases and J by 5 bases, leaving 17 bases between them. CDR3 length: 16 residues. CDR3 residues: CASSVGGRGDWETQYF. The CDR3 nucleotides are TGTGCCAGCAGCGTAGGTGGCAGGGGCGACTGGGAGACCCAGTACTTC. Drawing the rest from reference TRBV9 and TRBJ2-5, the complete variable domain is DSGVTQTPKHLITATGQRVTLRCSPRSGDLSVYWYQQSLDQGLQFLIQYYNGEERAKGNILERFSAQQFPDLHSELNLSSLELGDSALYFCASSVGGRGDWETQYFGPGTRLLVL.

This chain joins TRBV18 and TRBJ2-7, with TRBD1 identical over 7 bases. Germline trimming cut 2 bases from V and 2 bases from J; bases unmatched to any gene: 3. Germline V lookup: CDR1 KGHSH, CDR2 LQKENI. The CDR3 runs to 14 residues. The CDR3 region is CASSPSTGPYEQYF. The CDR3 DNA reads as TGTGCCAGCTCACCATCGACAGGGCCCTACGAGCAGTACTTC.

In DNA, the CDR3 is TGCGCCAGCAGCTTGGGACAGGGGACGGATAGCTATGGCTACACCTTC. This gives the protein CASSLGQGTDSYGYTF. The chain couples TRBV5-1 to TRBJ1-2; TRBD1 matches 8 bases. The CDR3 is 16 amino acids. V gave up 0 bases and J gave up 4 bases; unmatched junction bases: 8. Germline CDR1 and CDR2: SGHRS and YFSETQ.

The J gene is TRBJ2-6, the V gene TRBV27, with D possibly TRBD1 on 5 matching bases. Between the trimmed V and J ends, which lost 5 bases and 0 bases, there was a span of 8 bases. This CDR3 contains 15 residues. The germline V gene encodes CDR1 MNHEY and CDR2 SMNVEV (reference sequence). The CDR3 region is CASSVTVSGANVLTF. The DNA of the CDR3 is TGTGCCAGCAGTGTGACAGTCTCTGGGGCCAACGTCCTGACTTTC. Full variable domain (rest looked up from reference TRBV27 and TRBJ2-6): EAQVTQNPRYLITVTGKKLTVTCSQNMNHEYMSWYRQDPGLGLRQIYYSMNVEVTDKGDVPEGYKVSRKEKRNFPLILESPSPNQTSLYFCASSVTVSGANVLTFGAGSRLTVL.

The chain joins TRBV27 to TRBJ1-2; 8 bases are a match to TRBD1. In germline, CDR1 is MNHEY, CDR2 SMNVEV (reference sequence). Trimming took 2 bases from V and 4 from J; bases not matched to a gene: 12. The CDR3 is 17 amino acids. The CDR3 DNA reads as TGTGCCAGCAGTTTAGGGGTAAATGGACAGGGCGGCTATGGCTACACCTTC. As protein: CASSLGVNGQGGYGYTF.

A single count supports this clone. This chain uses TRBV5-1 with TRBJ2-7; D possibly corresponds to TRBD1 (5 bases). V lost 7 bases and J lost 3, with 14 bases in between. Germline V CDR1 and CDR2: SGHRS, YFSETQ. CDR3 length equals 13 residues. The CDR3 region has the DNA TGCGCCAGCCGTCCCCAGGGCCACTACGAGCAGTACTTC. Amino acids: CASRPQGHYEQYF.

The gene calls are TRBV27 and TRBJ2-3; 12 nucleotides agree with TRBD2. The germline V gene encodes CDR1 MNHEY and CDR2 SMNVEV (reference sequence). There are 16 residues in the CDR3. Losses at the gene ends were 5 bases for V and 2 bases for J; bases not matched to a gene: 5. The CDR3 sequence: CASSPTSGGPTDTQYF. For the CDR3, the DNA is TGTGCCAGCAGTCCTACTAGCGGGGGGCCCACAGATACGCAGTATTTT.

The chain carries TRBV10-1 and TRBJ2-3; the D is unclear. V was shortened by 6 bases and J by 0 bases, with 13 bases between the two germline ends. The CDR3 length is 15 residues. Germline assignment: CDR1 WNHNN and CDR2 SYGVQD (reference sequence). The CDR3 DNA reads as TGCGCCAGCAGCCAGAACCCCTCTAGCACAGATACGCAGTATTTT. Translation: CASSQNPSSTDTQYF.

This rearrangement joins TRBV6-5 to TRBJ1-1; D is unclear. CDR1 is MNHEY and CDR2 is SVGAGI in the germline V gene. Trimming removed 2 bases from V and 4 bases from J, with 11 bases in between. CDR3 length equals 14 residues. DNA of the CDR3: TGTGCCAGCAGTTACAACCGAGGCTTCACTGAAGCTTTCTTT. The encoded protein is CASSYNRGFTEAFF.

This chain links TRBV5-6 with TRBJ1-5; 7 bases fit TRBD1. V was pared by 2 bases and J by 3 bases, with 5 bases of the junction left unmatched. Germline V gene data show CDR1 as SGHDT and CDR2 as YYEEEE. This CDR3 is built from 15 residues. The CDR3 DNA follows: TGTGCCAGCAGCTTTCGACAGGGCTTCAATCAGCCCCAGCATTTT. This encodes CASSFRQGFNQPQHF. The full variable domain, with the rest looked up from reference TRBV5-6 and TRBJ1-5, is DAGVTQSPTHLIKTRGQQVTLRCSPKSGHDTVSWYQQALGQGPQFIFQYYEEEERQRGNFPDRFSGHQFPNYSSELNVNALLLGDSALYLCASSFRQGFNQPQHFGDGTRLSIL.

The chain is built from TRBV20-1 and TRBJ1-4, with D possibly matching TRBD1 (6 bases). From germline, CDR1 is DFQATT and CDR2 SNEGSKA (reference sequence). The CDR3 extends over 11 amino acids. Trimming removed 6 bases from V and 6 bases from J, with 8 bases in between. The CDR3 sequence: CSAHRDEKLFF. The CDR3 DNA reads TGCAGTGCCCACAGGGATGAAAAACTGTTTTTT.